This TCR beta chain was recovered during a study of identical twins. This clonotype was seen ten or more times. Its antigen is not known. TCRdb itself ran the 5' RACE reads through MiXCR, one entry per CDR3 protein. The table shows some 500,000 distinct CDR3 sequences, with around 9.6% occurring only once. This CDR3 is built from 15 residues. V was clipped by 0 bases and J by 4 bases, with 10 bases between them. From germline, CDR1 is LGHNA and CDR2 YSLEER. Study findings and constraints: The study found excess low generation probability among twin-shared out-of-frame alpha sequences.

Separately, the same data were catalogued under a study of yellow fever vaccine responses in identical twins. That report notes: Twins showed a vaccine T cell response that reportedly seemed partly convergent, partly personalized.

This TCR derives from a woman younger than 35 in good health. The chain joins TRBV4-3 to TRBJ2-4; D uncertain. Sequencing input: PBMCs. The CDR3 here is CASSQEQGIKNIQYF. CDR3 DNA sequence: TGCGCCAGCAGCCAAGAACAAGGGATAAAAAACATTCAGTACTTC.